Listed here are 10 T cell receptor beta chains from one sample, sequenced in a study of cytomegalovirus exposure and HLA in healthy donors. PCR employed 60 Vbeta and 13 Jbeta primers. Only in-frame clones appear in the TCRdb table, and some are missing; sequencing was by immunoSEQ multiplex PCR. The sample includes around 170,000 clones, 75% to 90% seen only once; the top ten take about 6%. The source material was PBMCs. The receptors were sampled from a man aged 35-49 years in good health and CMV-seropositive.

CDR3 bases: TGTGCCACCAGCAGAGAGTCGCGGACCCAGTACTTC. Its protein is CATSRESRTQYF. This chain joins TRBV15 and TRBJ2-5; D gene ambiguous. Germline loops: CDR1 LNHNV, CDR2 YYDKDF (reference sequence). This CDR3 is built from 12 residues. V shed 0 bases and J shed 7 bases, with 6 bases lying between them.

The chain carries TRBV7-9 and TRBJ2-5, with D perhaps TRBD2 (6 bases). The germline V gene encodes CDR1 SEHNR and CDR2 FQNEAQ (reference sequence). Trimming cost V 2 bases and J 1 base, with 17 bases left between them. The CDR3 totals 17 residues. The CDR3 spells CASSLPRGGEVQETQYF. Written as DNA, the CDR3 is TGTGCCAGCAGCTTACCTAGGGGAGGCGAAGTCCAAGAGACCCAGTACTTC. The full variable domain, rest sourced from reference TRBV7-9 and TRBJ2-5, is DTGVSQNPRHKITKRGQNVTFRCDPISEHNRLYWYRQTLGQGPEFLTYFQNEAQLEKSRLLSDRFSAERPKGSFSTLEIQRTEQGDSAMYLCASSLPRGGEVQETQYFGPGTRLLVL.

The V call is TRBV6-5, the J call TRBJ2-3; TRBD2 matches 13 bases. The V gene end was trimmed by 10 bases and the J gene end by 5 bases; junction bases not matched to a gene: 9. The CDR3 is 15 residues long. The germline V gene has CDR1 MNHEY and CDR2 SVGAGI. The DNA for the CDR3 is TGTGCCACCAAACTAGCGGGGGGGCGGAGAGATACGCAGTATTTT. Translating gives CATKLAGGRRDTQYF.

The chain uses TRBV6-5 and TRBJ2-7; 8 nucleotides line up with TRBD2. V lost 8 bases and J lost 1; bases outside the gene matches: 4. In germline, CDR1 is MNHEY, CDR2 SVGAGI. This CDR3 is built from 13 residues. This chain's CDR3 is CASARGASYEQYF. CDR3 nucleotides: TGTGCCAGCGCGCGGGGGGCATCCTACGAGCAGTACTTC.

The chain links TRBV7-3 to TRBJ2-3, with a possible D match to TRBD2 (7 bases). There are 14 residues in the CDR3. V was shortened by 3 bases and J by 6 bases, with 13 bases between the two germline ends. Germline loops: CDR1 SGHTA, CDR2 FQGTGA. The CDR3 protein is CASSLGGGRDTQYF. CDR3 nucleotide sequence: TGTGCCAGCAGCTTGGGGGGGGGCCGCGATACGCAGTATTTT. Drawing the rest from reference TRBV7-3 and TRBJ2-3, the complete variable domain is GAGVSQTPSNKVTEKGKYVELRCDPISGHTALYWYRQSLGQGPEFLIYFQGTGAADDSGLPNDRFFAVRPEGSVSTLKIQRTERGDSAVYLCASSLGGGRDTQYFGPGTRLTVL.

V and J are TRBV19 and TRBJ2-5, with 7 bases aligning to TRBD1. Near its end, the DNA agrees better with TRBJ2-7, so the J call may be wrong. Germline CDR1 reads LNHDA; CDR2 reads SQIVND (reference sequence). The CDR3 is made up of 16 amino acids. This CDR3 is CASSIGLRQGKDEQYF. The CDR3 DNA reads as TGTGCCAGTAGTATTGGCCTCCGACAGGGCAAGGACGAGCAGTACTTC.

The rearrangement uses TRBV5-1 and TRBJ1-6; 7 bases align to TRBD1. V shed 0 bases and J 6 bases; nucleotides not matched to a gene: 6. The CDR3 extends over 16 amino acids. Germline loops: CDR1 SGHRS, CDR2 YFSETQ. The CDR3 DNA reads TGCGCCAGCAGCTTGGACAGGGGATCTAGTAATTCACCCCTCCACTTT. Its translation is CASSLDRGSSNSPLHF.

The chain employs TRBV27 and TRBJ1-5, with 8 bases aligning to TRBD1. CDR1 is MNHEY, CDR2 SMNVEV, per germline (reference sequence). V trimming: 2 bases; J trimming: 9 bases; junction bases outside the gene matches: 12. The CDR3 is made up of 16 amino acids. Here the CDR3 DNA reads TGTGCCAGCAGTTTAGAAGGGGGGGACAGGTTCTGGCCCCAGCATTTT. Translation gives CASSLEGGDRFWPQHF.

With respect to this clone: A much bigger clone sits one base away, suggesting this may be a read error. The chain is built from TRBV6-4 and TRBJ2-3; 10 bases align to TRBD2. The V segment lost 2 bases and the J segment 1 base; nucleotides outside the gene matches: 0. CDR1 and CDR2 from the germline V gene are MRHNA and SNTAGT. The CDR3 runs to 15 residues. The CDR3 DNA follows: TGTGCCAGCAGTGACCTAGCGGGGGGCACAGATACGCAGTATTTT. This sequence encodes CASSDLAGGTDTQYF.

V gene TRBV7-9 combines with J gene TRBJ1-2; TRBD1 matches at 7 bases. CDR3 length: 14 residues. After removal of 3 bases from V and 2 bases from J, the junction contained 3 bases not matched to a gene. In germline, CDR1 is SEHNR, CDR2 FQNEAQ (reference sequence). CDR3 nucleotide sequence: TGTGCCAGCAGCTTGGGACAGTTGAACTATGGCTACACCTTC. Encoded protein: CASSLGQLNYGYTF.